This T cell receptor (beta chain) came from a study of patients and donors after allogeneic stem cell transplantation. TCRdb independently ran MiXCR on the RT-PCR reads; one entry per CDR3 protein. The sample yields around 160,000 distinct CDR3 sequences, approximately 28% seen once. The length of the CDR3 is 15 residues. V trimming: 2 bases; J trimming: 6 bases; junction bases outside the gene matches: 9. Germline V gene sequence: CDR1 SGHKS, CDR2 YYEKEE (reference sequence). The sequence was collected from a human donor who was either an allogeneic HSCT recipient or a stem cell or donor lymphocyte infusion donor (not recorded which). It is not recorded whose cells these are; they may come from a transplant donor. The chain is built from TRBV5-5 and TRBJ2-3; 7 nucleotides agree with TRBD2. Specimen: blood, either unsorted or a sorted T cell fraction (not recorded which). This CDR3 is CASSFRGRAPDTQYF. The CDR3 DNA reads TGTGCCAGCAGCTTTCGGGGGAGGGCCCCTGATACGCAGTATTTT.